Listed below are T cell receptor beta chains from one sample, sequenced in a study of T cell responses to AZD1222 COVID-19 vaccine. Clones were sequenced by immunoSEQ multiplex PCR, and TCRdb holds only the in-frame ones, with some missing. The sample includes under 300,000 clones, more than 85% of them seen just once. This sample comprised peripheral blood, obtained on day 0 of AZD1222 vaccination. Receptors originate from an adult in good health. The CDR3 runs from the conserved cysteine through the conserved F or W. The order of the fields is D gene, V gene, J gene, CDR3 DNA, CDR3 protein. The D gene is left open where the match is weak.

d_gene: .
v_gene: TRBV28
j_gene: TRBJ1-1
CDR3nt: TGTGCCACCCAAGCGACACCGCACTACGTGGCTTTCTTT
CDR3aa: CATQATPHYVAFF

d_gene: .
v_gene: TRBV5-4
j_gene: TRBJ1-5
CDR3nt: TGTGCCAGCAGCGAGGACAGAAATCAGCCCCAGCATTTT
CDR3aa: CASSEDRNQPQHF

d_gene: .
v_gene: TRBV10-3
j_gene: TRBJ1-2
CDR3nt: TGTGCCATCAGTTCGGGGACACACTATGGCTACACCTTC
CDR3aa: CAISSGTHYGYTF

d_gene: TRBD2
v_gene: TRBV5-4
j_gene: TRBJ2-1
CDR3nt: TGTGCCAGCAATAAAGCGGGGGGAAACTTTTTTGTGGATGAGCAGTTCTTC
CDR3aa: CASNKAGGNFFVDEQFF

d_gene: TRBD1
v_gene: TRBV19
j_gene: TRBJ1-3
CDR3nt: TGTGCCAGTAGTCCCTGGGACAGGATTGGAAACACCATATATTTT
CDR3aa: CASSPWDRIGNTIYF

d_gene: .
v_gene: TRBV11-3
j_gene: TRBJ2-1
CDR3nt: TGTGCCAGCAGCCAAATGACGGGTGAGCAGTTCTTC
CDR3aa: CASSQMTGEQFF

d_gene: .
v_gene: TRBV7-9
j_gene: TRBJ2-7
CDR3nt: TGTGCCAGCAGCTCACAGGGAAACGAGCAGTACTTC
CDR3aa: CASSSQGNEQYF

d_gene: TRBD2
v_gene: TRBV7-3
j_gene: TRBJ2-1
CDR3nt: TGTGCCAGCAGCCCCCCTAACCGCTTAGCGGGAGGGGCCAATGAGCAGTTCTTC
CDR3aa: CASSPPNRLAGGANEQFF

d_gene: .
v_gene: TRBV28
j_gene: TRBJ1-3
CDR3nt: TGTGCCAGCAGGCGGGCCGTCACAAAGGGAAACACCATATATTTT
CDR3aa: CASRRAVTKGNTIYF

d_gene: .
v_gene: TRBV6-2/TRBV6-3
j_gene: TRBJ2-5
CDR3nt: TGTGCCAGCAGTTACTCGACACACCAAGAGACCCAGTACTTC
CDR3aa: CASSYSTHQETQYF

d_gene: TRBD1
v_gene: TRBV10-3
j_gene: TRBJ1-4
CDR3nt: TGTGCCATCAGTGTTGGACAGGGATTAGGGGAAAAACTGTTTTTT
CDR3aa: CAISVGQGLGEKLFF

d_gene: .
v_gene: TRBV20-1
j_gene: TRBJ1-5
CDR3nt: TGCAGTGCTAGTACGGCAGGGCGAAGCAATCAGCCCCAGCATTTT
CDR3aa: CSASTAGRSNQPQHF

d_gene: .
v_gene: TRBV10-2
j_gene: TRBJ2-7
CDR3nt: TGCGCCAGCACCTTCGGCGGGGAGCAGTACTTC
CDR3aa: CASTFGGEQYF

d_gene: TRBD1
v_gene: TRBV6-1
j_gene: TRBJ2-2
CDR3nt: TGTGCCAGCAGTGAACGATTGGCCGGACAGGGCGCCACCGGGGAGCTGTTTTTT
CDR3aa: CASSERLAGQGATGELFF

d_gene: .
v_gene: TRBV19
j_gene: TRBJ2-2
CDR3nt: TGTGCCAGTAGTCCCAGTATAGCGAACACCGGGGAGCTGTTTTTT
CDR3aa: CASSPSIANTGELFF

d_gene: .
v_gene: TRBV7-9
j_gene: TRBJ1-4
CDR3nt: TGTGCCAGCAGCTACAGGGAGGGAAATGAAAAACTGTTTTTT
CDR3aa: CASSYREGNEKLFF

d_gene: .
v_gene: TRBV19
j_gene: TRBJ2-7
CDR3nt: TGTGCCAGTAGTGCTCGACCGGAAGGTGGGTACTACGAGCAGTACTTC
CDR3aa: CASSARPEGGYYEQYF

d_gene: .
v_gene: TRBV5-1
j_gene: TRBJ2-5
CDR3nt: TGCGCCAGCAGCCTTATGACTGCACAAGAGACCCAGTACTTC
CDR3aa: CASSLMTAQETQYF

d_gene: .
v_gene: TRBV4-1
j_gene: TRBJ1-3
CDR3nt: TGCGCCAGCAGCCAAGTCAGCTACTCTGGAAACACCATATATTTT
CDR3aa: CASSQVSYSGNTIYF

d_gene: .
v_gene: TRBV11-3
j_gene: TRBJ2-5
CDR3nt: TGTGCCAGCAGTTTGGGGAATGGAGAGACCCAGTACTTC
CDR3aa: CASSLGNGETQYF

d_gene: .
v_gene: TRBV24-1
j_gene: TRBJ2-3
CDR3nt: TGTGCCACCAGTGCAGAGGACGGTACAGATACGCAGTATTTT
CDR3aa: CATSAEDGTDTQYF

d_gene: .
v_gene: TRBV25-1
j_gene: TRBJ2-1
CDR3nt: TGTGCCAGCAGTGAATCGTCAGTTTACAACAATGAGCAGTTCTTC
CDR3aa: CASSESSVYNNEQFF

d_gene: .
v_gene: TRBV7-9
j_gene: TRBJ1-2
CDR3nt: TGTGCCAGCAGCCTAAGACGGGCGGGAGACTATGGCTACACCTTC
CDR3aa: CASSLRRAGDYGYTF

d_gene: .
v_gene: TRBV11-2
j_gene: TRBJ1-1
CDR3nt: TGTGCCAGCAGCCTTCGCGAGGGAGACACTGAAGCTTTCTTT
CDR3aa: CASSLREGDTEAFF